This note documents a single T cell receptor (beta chain) sequence. What it binds is unknown. This sample was taken from a study of CXCR3-negative and CXCR3-positive naive CD8 T cells. The CDR3 extends over 14 amino acids. Germline V gene sequence: CDR1 MRHNA, CDR2 SNTAGT. Study-level points and caveats: The majority of assays used fresh PBMCs, and CXCR3 expression partially decreased after cryopreservation. For memory CD8+ cells diversity was much lower, but both naive subsets had comparably high diversity.

The TRB libraries of cDNA were built by UMI-labeled 5' RACE. TCRdb reanalyzed the 5' RACE reads, giving one entry per CDR3 protein sequence and no DNA. The sample holds tens of thousands of distinct CDR3 sequences. Sequenced sample: memory CD8+ T cells from blood. This chain uses TRBV6-4 with TRBJ2-3; without DNA, the TCRdb call of TRBD2 cannot be checked. The TCR was taken from a human donor in good health. Some clones in this sample may be carry-over from other donors' samples. The CDR3 protein is CASSVGGVTDTQYF.